This T cell receptor beta chain is from a study of graft-versus-host responses after intestinal transplantation. Study as a whole: Once they had received anti-thymocyte globulin induction, all recipients took tacrolimus and steroids for approximately 3 years.

Assay: immunoSEQ multiplex PCR; the TCRdb copy retains only in-frame clones and omits some. Of about 25,000 clones listed, approximately 95% were seen once; the top ten hold around 0.54%. General study points: GvH clones were found in recipient marrow; some appeared first in ileum or blood. Early post-transplant declines in HvG were associated with peak levels of circulating GvH clones.

The germline gives CDR1 MGHRA, CDR2 YSYEKL. CDR3 length equals 15 residues. V lost 0 bases and J lost 4, with 10 bases in between. For this clone: Its antigen is undetermined.

This receptor was obtained from a human patient who received an intestinal transplant, so some T cells may come from the graft donor. The genes are TRBV4-1 and TRBJ2-1, with D unclear. The input for sequencing was PBMCs, taken 18 days after transplant. The CDR3, as DNA: TGCGCCAGCAGCCAAGACCCAGGAGAGTACAATGAGCAGTTCTTC. Protein: CASSQDPGEYNEQFF.